The clone carrying this T cell receptor beta chain was found a few times. The isolated RNA, all of it, was reverse transcribed, so expressed TCRB transcripts were what got sequenced. Sequenced by immunoSEQ multiplex PCR; TCRdb stores in-frame clones only, minus some. The repertoire holds 200,000 to 300,000 clones, with 25% to 30% as singletons. These data originate in a study of beta chain features in type 1 diabetes. V was clipped by 0 bases and J by 6 bases, with 15 bases between them. Germline V gene sequence: CDR1 SGHRS, CDR2 YFSETQ. The CDR3 consists of 15 residues. The sequenced material came from central memory CD4+ T cells from blood. The sequence was obtained from a young man in good health. V usage is TRBV5-1 and J usage is TRBJ1-1; D is possibly TRBD1 (5 bases). The CDR3 DNA reads TGCGCCAGCAGCTTGGGACAGTCGTCAATCTCTGAAGCTTTCTTT. It encodes CASSLGQSSISEAFF.